This TCR beta chain emerged from a study of shared clonotypes between healthy human individuals. Assay: immunoSEQ multiplex PCR; the TCRdb copy retains only in-frame clones and omits some. This table has about 2.1 million clones, roughly 93% appearing once. CD45RO negativity and positive selection for CCR7 defined naive CD8 cells, a population that excluded terminally differentiated effector memory CD45RA+ cells. Germline V gives CDR1 MNHEY, CDR2 SVGAGI. The V and J ends lost 8 bases and 6 bases, in that order; junction bases with no gene match: 9. The CDR3 sequence is 14 residues long. The chain employs TRBV6-5 and TRBJ1-1; 10 nucleotides agree with TRBD1. The sequence was collected from a man between 18 and 29 years old in good health. Some clones in this sample may be carry-over from other donors' samples. The source material was naive CD8+ T cells from PBMCs. CDR3 amino acids: CASRRDRGDPEAFF. The CDR3 DNA reads as TGTGCCAGCCGCCGGGACAGGGGTGATCCTGAAGCTTTCTTT.